This entry lists 28 T cell receptor beta chains sequenced from one sample in a study of T cell responses to AZD1222 COVID-19 vaccine. Assay used: immunoSEQ multiplex PCR; TCRdb lists only in-frame clones, some missing. There are 25,000 to 35,000 clones in the sample; about 77% occur only once, and roughly 6.2% lies in the top ten. Specimen: peripheral blood, collected on day 0 of AZD1222 vaccination. These receptors were obtained from an adult in good health.

This sequence joins TRBV7-3 and TRBJ2-1; 8 bases line up with TRBD2. CDR3 length equals 16 residues. Trimming took 0 bases from V and 7 from J; bases not matched to a gene: 8. Germline assignment: CDR1 SGHTA and CDR2 FQGTGA. CDR3 nucleotides: TGTGCCAGCAGCTTAACTGGGACTAGGGAGGGGAATGAGCAGTTCTTC. This gives the protein CASSLTGTREGNEQFF.

This clone was observed a handful of times. The CDR3 nucleotides are TGTGCCAGTAGTATAGATAGGCTAGCGGGTGGGGATGAGCAGTTCTTC. It specifies CASSIDRLAGGDEQFF. The chain joins TRBV19 to TRBJ2-1; 8 positions agree with TRBD2. The V gene's germline CDR1 is LNHDA and CDR2 SQIVND (reference sequence). The CDR3 length is 16 residues. V dropped 0 bases and J dropped 8; count of bases not matched to a gene: 9.

The chain uses TRBV10-3 and TRBJ2-3; no definite D call. Trimming shortened V by 3 bases and J by 6 bases, and 7 bases separated the two germline ends. Germline CDR1 and CDR2: ENHRY and SYGVKD. This CDR3 spans 12 amino acids. This CDR3 reads CAISDQDDTQYF. CDR3 bases: TGTGCCATCAGTGATCAGGACGATACGCAGTATTTT.

This clone has a single count. The J gene is TRBJ1-5, the V gene TRBV9; D is perhaps TRBD1 (5 bases). CDR1 and CDR2 from the germline V gene are SGDLS and YYNGEE. The V gene lost 2 bases and the J gene lost 6 bases, with 9 bases spanning the gap. The CDR3 is made up of 13 amino acids. This chain's CDR3 is CASSVGGVQPQHF. The CDR3 bases are TGTGCCAGCAGCGTTGGGGGGGTTCAGCCCCAGCATTTT. Together with reference TRBV9 and TRBJ1-5, the CDR3 gives the full variable domain: DSGVTQTPKHLITATGQRVTLRCSPRSGDLSVYWYQQSLDQGLQFLIQYYNGEERAKGNILERFSAQQFPDLHSELNLSSLELGDSALYFCASSVGGVQPQHFGDGTRLSIL.

This chain uses TRBV14 with TRBJ2-7, with TRBD2 identical over 13 bases. V was pared by 3 bases and J by 4 bases, with 6 bases of the junction left unmatched. The CDR3 has 16 amino acids. Germline CDR1 is SGHDN and CDR2 is FVKESK. The CDR3, as DNA: TGTGCCAGCAGCCAGCCAGGACTAGCGGGGGATTACGAGCAGTACGTC. Encoded protein: CASSQPGLAGDYEQYV.

The rearrangement uses TRBV29-1 and TRBJ1-2, with TRBD1 matching over 7 bases. Germline CDR1 and CDR2: SQVTM and ANQGSEA. The CDR3 is made up of 12 amino acids. CDR3 sequence: CRYTGVPYGYTF. The CDR3 bases are TGCAGATATACAGGGGTCCCCTATGGCTACACCTTC.

The J gene is TRBJ1-4, the V gene TRBV5-1, with TRBD1 identical over 7 bases. Germline trimming cut 4 bases from V and 5 bases from J; bases unmatched to any gene: 5. This CDR3 region has 14 residues. From germline, CDR1 is SGHRS and CDR2 YFSETQ. CDR3 amino acids: CASSHRGGNEKLFF. The CDR3 nucleotides read TGCGCCAGCAGCCACAGGGGAGGGAATGAAAAACTGTTTTTT. The entire variable domain, with the rest obtained from reference TRBV5-1 and TRBJ1-4, is as follows: KAGVTQTPRYLIKTRGQQVTLSCSPISGHRSVSWYQQTPGQGLQFLFEYFSETQRNKGNFPGRFSGRQFSNSRSEMNVSTLELGDSALYLCASSHRGGNEKLFFGSGTQLSVL.

The V and J genes are TRBV5-1 and TRBJ1-1, with 7 bases that match TRBD1. The germline V gene encodes CDR1 SGHRS and CDR2 YFSETQ. V lost 2 bases, J lost 0 bases, and 4 bases stayed unmatched. This CDR3 spans 15 amino acids. Here the CDR3 reads CASSFATGVNTEAFF. The CDR3 coding sequence is TGCGCCAGCAGCTTCGCTACAGGGGTGAACACTGAAGCTTTCTTT.

The chain carries TRBV5-6 and TRBJ2-3, with D uncertain. Germline V gene sequence: CDR1 SGHDT, CDR2 YYEEEE. The CDR3 is made up of 16 amino acids. The ends were cut back, 0 bases at V and 2 bases at J, with 13 bases in the middle. CDR3 sequence (DNA): TGTGCCAGCAGCTTGGAACCATACACTTACACAGATACGCAGTATTTT. As protein: CASSLEPYTYTDTQYF. The variable domain in full, with the rest retrieved from reference TRBV5-6 and TRBJ2-3, is DAGVTQSPTHLIKTRGQQVTLRCSPKSGHDTVSWYQQALGQGPQFIFQYYEEEERQRGNFPDRFSGHQFPNYSSELNVNALLLGDSALYLCASSLEPYTYTDTQYFGPGTRLTVL.

The sample holds a few counts of this clone. The chain employs TRBV19 and TRBJ2-2; possible D gene TRBD2, 6 bases. Germline CDR1 and CDR2: LNHDA and SQIVND (reference sequence). V lost 5 bases to trimming and J lost 5 bases, with 15 bases between them. The CDR3 loop spans 15 amino acids. This CDR3 reads CASSGLAKMTGELFF. Written as DNA, the CDR3 is TGTGCCAGTAGTGGCCTAGCGAAAATGACCGGGGAGCTGTTTTTT.

The rearrangement uses TRBV7-9 and TRBJ1-3, with 7 bases aligning to TRBD1. V lost 6 bases, J lost 4 bases, and 6 bases stayed unmatched. Looked up from germline, CDR1 is SEHNR and CDR2 is FQNEAQ (reference sequence). This CDR3 comprises 14 residues. CDR3 in DNA: TGTGCCAGCAGTTTTACAGGGGCCGGAAACACCATATATTTT. It codes for CASSFTGAGNTIYF. Supplemented by reference TRBV7-9 and TRBJ1-3, the full variable domain reads DTGVSQNPRHKITKRGQNVTFRCDPISEHNRLYWYRQTLGQGPEFLTYFQNEAQLEKSRLLSDRFSAERPKGSFSTLEIQRTEQGDSAMYLCASSFTGAGNTIYFGEGSWLTVV.

The chain is built from TRBV4-2 and TRBJ2-5, with D possibly being TRBD1 or TRBD2 (8 bases each). Germline CDR1 reads LGHNA; CDR2 reads YNFKEQ. The V and J ends lost 4 bases and 1 base respectively, with 22 bases between them. The CDR3 runs 18 residues. The CDR3 here is CASSPRSGGGGFQETQYF. The CDR3 coding sequence is TGTGCCAGCAGCCCCCGGTCAGGGGGCGGGGGGTTCCAAGAGACCCAGTACTTC.

The J gene is TRBJ1-2, the V gene TRBV11-2, with D uncertain. Germline V gives CDR1 SGHAT, CDR2 FQNNGV. Trimming cost V 7 bases and J 9 bases, with 15 bases left between them. This CDR3 contains 12 residues. DNA of the CDR3: TGTGCCAGCAACAATCCCCCCGGGAGCTACACCTTC. Translating gives CASNNPPGSYTF. Looking up the rest from reference TRBV11-2 and TRBJ1-2 gives the full variable domain: EAGVAQSPRYKIIEKRQSVAFWCNPISGHATLYWYQQILGQGPKLLIQFQNNGVVDDSQLPKDRFSAERLKGVDSTLKIQPAKLEDSAVYLCASNNPPGSYTFGSGTRLTVV.

The V and J genes are TRBV7-7 and TRBJ2-5, with 8 nucleotides matching TRBD1. Per germline, CDR1 SSHAT and CDR2 FNYEAQ (reference sequence). This CDR3 has 19 residues. Trimming took 5 bases from V and 0 from J; bases not matched to a gene: 17. The DNA of the CDR3 is TGTGCCAGCAGCCCTCGTCCGCCCAGGGGGCGCGGGTACCAAGAGACCCAGTACTTC. Translated, it gives CASSPRPPRGRGYQETQYF.

The chain combines TRBV9 with TRBJ2-3; no clear D. Trimming pared 3 bases from V and 3 bases from J, leaving 8 bases between. Germline V gene sequence: CDR1 SGDLS, CDR2 YYNGEE. The CDR3 is made up of 13 amino acids. CDR3 in DNA: TGTGCCAGCAGCGAAACCGGAACAGATACGCAGTATTTT. Its protein is CASSETGTDTQYF.

This chain connects TRBV5-4 to TRBJ2-5, with 11 bases matching TRBD2. This CDR3 comprises 16 residues. V shed 4 bases and J 6 bases; nucleotides not matched to a gene: 11. The V gene's germline CDR1 is SGHNT and CDR2 YYREEE (reference sequence). The CDR3 protein is CASSLRQLAGDKTQYF. Written as DNA, the CDR3 is TGTGCCAGCAGCCTTCGCCAACTAGCGGGAGACAAGACCCAGTACTTC.

This chain connects TRBV7-6 to TRBJ2-1, with 7 bases that match TRBD2. Trimming removed 5 bases from V and 4 bases from J; junction bases left unmatched: 8. The CDR3 is 15 amino acids. Germline V CDR1 and CDR2: SGHVS, FNYEAQ. In DNA form, the CDR3 reads TGTGCCAGCAGCCCCGGGGGAGGGCAATACAATGAGCAGTTCTTC. Its protein product is CASSPGGGQYNEQFF.

Here the CDR3 DNA reads TGTGCCAGCAGTTTGGGGGGCCTGGGCGGCTACACCTTC. It specifies CASSLGGLGGYTF. This chain uses TRBV12-3 or TRBV12-4 with TRBJ1-2; tentatively, D is TRBD1 (6 bases). The germline V and J ends were trimmed by 3 bases and 8 bases, with 13 bases remaining between them. The CDR3 consists of 13 residues.

This clone turned up a few times. The V and J genes are TRBV4-3 and TRBJ2-6; D is perhaps TRBD1 (5 bases). Trimming removed 0 bases at V and 1 base at J, with 7 bases between. This CDR3 region has 16 residues. The germline V gene has CDR1 LGHNA and CDR2 YSLEER. In DNA, the CDR3 is TGCGCCAGCAGCCAAGATACAGGATCTGGGGCCAACGTCCTGACTTTC. Protein: CASSQDTGSGANVLTF.

V usage is TRBV6-5 and J usage is TRBJ1-3; D gene ambiguous. The CDR3 extends over 12 amino acids. V lost 8 bases to trimming and J lost 3 bases, with 8 bases between them. Germline V gives CDR1 MNHEY, CDR2 SVGAGI. CDR3 in amino acids: CASDSDGNTIYF. The CDR3 coding sequence is TGTGCCAGCGATAGTGATGGAAACACCATATATTTT.

This clone is a singleton in its sample. The gene calls are TRBV5-1 and TRBJ1-1; TRBD1 is a possible D gene (5 bases). V was trimmed by 3 bases and J by 2 bases, leaving 14 bases between them. CDR3 size: 15 residues. From germline, CDR1 is SGHRS and CDR2 YFSETQ. The CDR3 DNA reads as TGCGCCAGCAGCTCCACCGGGACTTTTAACACTGAAGCTTTCTTT. It yields the protein CASSSTGTFNTEAFF.

The chain couples TRBV7-2 to TRBJ2-3, with no clear D. Germline V gene sequence: CDR1 SGHTA, CDR2 FQGNSA. The CDR3 is made up of 15 amino acids. Trimming stripped 1 base from V and 1 base from J, with 9 bases between. Written as DNA, the CDR3 is TGTGCCAGCAGCTTAGAGTCTACTGGCACAGATACGCAGTATTTT. Encoded protein: CASSLESTGTDTQYF. Full variable domain (missing parts from reference TRBV7-2 and TRBJ2-3): GAGVSQSPSNKVTEKGKDVELRCDPISGHTALYWYRQSLGQGLEFLIYFQGNSAPDKSGLPSDRFSAERTGGSVSTLTIQRTQQEDSAVYLCASSLESTGTDTQYFGPGTRLTVL.

The genes are TRBV5-1 and TRBJ1-3, with a possible D match to TRBD1 (5 bases). The V end lost 4 bases, the J end lost 2 bases, and 10 bases lay between the germline ends. The CDR3 spans 14 residues. The germline CDR1 and CDR2 sequences are SGHRS and YFSETQ. In nucleotides, the CDR3 is TGCGCCAGCAGCGCACAGGATGCTGGAAACACCATATATTTT. Translation: CASSAQDAGNTIYF.

This clone was picked up a small number of times. The chain links TRBV5-5 to TRBJ2-2, with 9 bases matching TRBD2. Germline trimming cut 4 bases from V and 4 bases from J; bases unmatched to any gene: 5. The length of the CDR3 is 15 residues. Germline V gene lookup returns CDR1 SGHKS and CDR2 YYEKEE (reference sequence). CDR3 amino acids: CASSRTSEGTGELFF. DNA of the CDR3: TGTGCCAGCAGCCGGACTAGCGAGGGCACCGGGGAGCTGTTTTTT.

In nucleotides, the CDR3 is TGCGCCAGCAGCATTTCCGGGACAGTGGAGGGAGAGACCCAGTACTTC. This gives the protein CASSISGTVEGETQYF. The rearrangement joins TRBV5-1 to TRBJ2-5; the D gene is possibly TRBD1 (7 bases). This CDR3 contains 16 residues. V was clipped by 4 bases and J by 4 bases, with 20 bases between them. Germline CDR1 is SGHRS and CDR2 is YFSETQ.

The rearrangement links TRBV7-9 to TRBJ2-1; TRBD2 matches at 7 bases. With V trimmed by 2 bases and J by 8 bases, 12 bases remained unmatched. The V gene's germline CDR1 is SEHNR and CDR2 FQNEAQ (reference sequence). CDR3 length: 16 residues. The CDR3 region is CASSLFSGNLVDEQFF. CDR3 in DNA: TGTGCCAGCAGCTTATTCAGCGGGAACCTCGTCGATGAGCAGTTCTTC. Combining the CDR3 with reference TRBV7-9 and TRBJ2-1 gives the whole variable domain DTGVSQNPRHKITKRGQNVTFRCDPISEHNRLYWYRQTLGQGPEFLTYFQNEAQLEKSRLLSDRFSAERPKGSFSTLEIQRTEQGDSAMYLCASSLFSGNLVDEQFFGPGTRLTVL.

The gene calls are TRBV20-1 and TRBJ2-3; D is unresolved. The CDR3 runs to 12 residues. Trimming cost V 3 bases and J 2 bases, with 6 bases left between them. CDR1 DFQATT and CDR2 SNEGSKA come from the germline V gene (reference sequence). The DNA of the CDR3 is TGCAGTGCTAGTAGAAACACAGATACGCAGTATTTT. Residues: CSASRNTDTQYF.

The chain uses TRBV5-6 and TRBJ2-3; D gene uncertain. The V gene lost 4 bases and the J gene lost 1 base, with 4 bases spanning the gap. CDR3 length equals 12 residues. Germline V gene sequence: CDR1 SGHDT, CDR2 YYEEEE. CDR3 region: CASSLRTDTQYF. The CDR3 DNA reads as TGTGCCAGCAGCCTCCGCACAGATACGCAGTATTTT.